This T cell receptor (beta chain) came from a study of cytomegalovirus exposure and HLA in healthy donors. Both 60 Vbeta primers and 13 Jbeta primers went into the PCR. The assay was immunoSEQ multiplex PCR, and TCRdb's table has in-frame clones only and misses some. The table lists 150,000 to 200,000 clones, about 80% of them singletons. The sample comprised PBMCs. The sequence came from a woman in her fifties or sixties in good health and CMV-seronegative.

CDR3 sequence: CASSLGTSGSYEQYF. Written as DNA, the CDR3 is TGTGCCAGCAGCTTAGGGACTAGCGGGAGTTACGAGCAGTACTTC. V is TRBV11-2 and J is TRBJ2-7; TRBD2 agrees at 13 bases. Germline CDR1 is SGHAT and CDR2 is FQNNGV. J lost 4 bases, V lost 1 base, and 1 base had no gene match. This CDR3 has 15 amino acids.